This TCR beta chain stems from a study of T cell repertoires in cytomegalovirus infection. As concerns this clonotype: The antigen is unknown.

The CDR3 runs to 14 residues. Trimming removed 1 base at V and 6 bases at J, with 12 bases between. TCRdb re-called the reads through MiXCR, storing one row per CDR3 protein. The table includes some 130,000 distinct CDR3 sequences, under 30% detected once. The sequencing sample was made of PBMCs, sequenced either directly or after in vitro stimulation (not recorded which). The source of this sequence is a human donor in good health (CMV status not recorded). Some clones in this sample may be carry-over from other donors' samples. The chain joins TRBV12-3 or TRBV12-4 to TRBJ1-1; a possible D gene is TRBD1 (5 bases). The CDR3 DNA follows: TGTGCCAGCAGTTTAGTCGGGGGTTGGGCTGAAGCTTTCTTT. It translates to CASSLVGGWAEAFF.